This T cell receptor beta chain was obtained from a study of cytomegalovirus exposure and HLA in healthy donors. Use of 60 Vbeta and 13 Jbeta primers characterized the PCR. The repertoire was sequenced with immunoSEQ multiplex PCR; TCRdb's copy has only in-frame clones and lacks some. Of under 200,000 clones listed, approximately 77% are singletons. Germline CDR1 and CDR2: MNHNS and SASEGT. Unmatched junction bases numbered 5, after V lost 5 bases and J lost 0 bases. The CDR3 covers 15 residues. The material sequenced was PBMCs. This TCR was recovered from a male donor in good health and CMV-seropositive. V usage is TRBV6-1 and J usage is TRBJ2-3; 7 nucleotides agree with TRBD2. The CDR3 sequence is CASSIWGGSTDTQYF. The CDR3 DNA reads TGTGCCAGCAGTATCTGGGGGGGAAGCACAGATACGCAGTATTTT.